These 4 T cell receptor beta chains came from one sample sequenced in a study of control samples from healthy donors and cancer patients. The data were produced by immunoSEQ multiplex PCR, yet TCRdb's version contains in-frame clones alone and is incomplete. The repertoire holds approximately 160,000 clones, 80% to 95% seen once, with about 0.73% in the top ten. The source material was blood. The source of these receptors is a woman in her 30s in good health.

This sequence joins TRBV30 and TRBJ1-2; D might be TRBD1 (6 bases). CDR1 GTSNPN and CDR2 SVGIG come from the germline V gene (reference sequence). This CDR3 has 16 amino acids. V lost 4 bases and J lost 3, with 21 bases in between. CDR3 sequence: CAWIAWTDEYHYGYTF. The CDR3 DNA is TGTGCCTGGATCGCATGGACAGACGAATACCACTATGGCTACACCTTC.

The chain employs TRBV3-1 (or the pseudogene TRBV3-2) and TRBJ2-7, with D unresolved. Between the trimmed V and J ends, which lost 3 bases and 0 bases, there was a span of 3 bases. The CDR3 sequence is 12 residues long. Per the germline V gene, CDR1 is LGHDT and CDR2 is YNNKEL (reference sequence). The DNA for the CDR3 is TGTGCCAGCAGCCAGGCCTCCTACGAGCAGTACTTC. As protein: CASSQASYEQYF.

This rearrangement joins TRBV10-3 to TRBJ2-4, with D perhaps matching TRBD1 or TRBD2 (5 bases each). Germline CDR1 reads ENHRY; CDR2 reads SYGVKD. V gave up 10 bases and J gave up 1 base, with 14 bases separating them. This CDR3 region has 14 residues. CDR3 in amino acids: CATRDPGAKNIQYF. The CDR3 nucleotides read TGTGCCACCCGGGACCCTGGGGCCAAAAACATTCAGTACTTC.

The CDR3 DNA sequence: TGTGCCAGTGTGGGGAACACTGAAGCTTTCTTT. The encoded protein is CASVGNTEAFF. The rearrangement joins TRBV19 to TRBJ1-1; no definite D call. Looked up from germline, CDR1 is LNHDA and CDR2 is SQIVND (reference sequence). Deletions cut 8 bases from V and 1 base from J, with 5 bases between. The CDR3 is 11 amino acids.